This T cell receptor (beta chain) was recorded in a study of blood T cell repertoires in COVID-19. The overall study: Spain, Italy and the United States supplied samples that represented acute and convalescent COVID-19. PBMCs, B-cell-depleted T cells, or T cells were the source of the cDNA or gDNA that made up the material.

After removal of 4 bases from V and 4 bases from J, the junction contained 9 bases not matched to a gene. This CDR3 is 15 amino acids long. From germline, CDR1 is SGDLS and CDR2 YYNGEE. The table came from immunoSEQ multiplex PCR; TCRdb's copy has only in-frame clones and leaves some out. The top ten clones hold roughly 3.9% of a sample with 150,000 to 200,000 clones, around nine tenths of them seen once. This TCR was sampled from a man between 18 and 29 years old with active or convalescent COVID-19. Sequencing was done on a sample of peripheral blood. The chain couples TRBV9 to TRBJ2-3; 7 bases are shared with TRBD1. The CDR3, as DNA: TGTGCCAGCAGCACCCAGACAGGGTGGGCAGATACGCAGTATTTT. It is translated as CASSTQTGWADTQYF.